Listed here are 24 T cell receptor beta chains from one sample, sequenced in a study of shared clonotypes between healthy human individuals. Method: immunoSEQ multiplex PCR; TCRdb's copy keeps in-frame clones and lacks some. Of 2 million to 2.5 million clones listed, around 95% were seen once; the top ten hold roughly 0.13%. The source material was naive CD4+ T cells sorted from blood. Documented subset: CD45RA+ positively selected. The receptors stem from a man between 18 and 29 years old in good health.

This chain links TRBV6-6 with TRBJ1-5, with a weak D call TRBD1 (6 bases). The germline V and J ends were trimmed by 7 bases and 5 bases, with 15 bases remaining between them. In germline, CDR1 is MNHNY, CDR2 SVGAGI (reference sequence). The CDR3 runs 14 residues. CDR3 region: CASILGQSHQPQHF. In DNA form, the CDR3 reads TGTGCCAGCATCCTCGGACAGAGCCATCAGCCCCAGCATTTT.

V usage is TRBV6-5 and J usage is TRBJ1-2, with 7 bases aligning to TRBD1. There are 13 residues in the CDR3. Germline CDR1 reads MNHEY; CDR2 reads SVGAGI. J was trimmed by 4 bases and V by 7 bases; bases with no gene match: 6. This chain's CDR3 is CASKPGGSYGYTF. CDR3 bases: TGTGCCAGCAAACCAGGGGGATCCTATGGCTACACCTTC.

The J gene is TRBJ2-5, the V gene TRBV5-1; D gene ambiguous. The ends were cut back, 2 bases at V and 3 bases at J, with 11 bases in the middle. Germline V gene lookup returns CDR1 SGHRS and CDR2 YFSETQ. This CDR3 spans 14 amino acids. The CDR3 reads CASSFGENKETQYF. The CDR3 nucleotides read TGCGCCAGCAGCTTTGGCGAGAACAAAGAGACCCAGTACTTC. The variable domain in full, with the rest retrieved from reference TRBV5-1 and TRBJ2-5, is KAGVTQTPRYLIKTRGQQVTLSCSPISGHRSVSWYQQTPGQGLQFLFEYFSETQRNKGNFPGRFSGRQFSNSRSEMNVSTLELGDSALYLCASSFGENKETQYFGPGTRLLVL.

This clone was seen only once. The chain couples TRBV7-2 to TRBJ2-7, with TRBD2 as a possible D gene (6 bases). This CDR3 is built from 13 residues. V was cut by 5 bases and J by 7 bases, with 15 bases left in between. Germline values: CDR1 SGHTA, CDR2 FQGNSA. CDR3 amino acids: CASSQFLGGEQYF. The CDR3 DNA reads as TGTGCCAGCAGCCAATTCTTGGGAGGTGAGCAGTACTTC.

The chain joins TRBV5-1 to TRBJ1-1; 9 bases line up with TRBD1. Germline V gives CDR1 SGHRS, CDR2 YFSETQ. V lost 4 bases, J lost 3 bases, and 7 bases stayed unmatched. This CDR3 contains 15 residues. In DNA, the CDR3 is TGCGCCAGCAGCCGGGACAGGGTGGATGACACTGAAGCTTTCTTT. Translation: CASSRDRVDDTEAFF.

The V call is TRBV19, the J call TRBJ1-6, with 8 bases lining up with TRBD1. From germline, CDR1 is LNHDA and CDR2 SQIVND (reference sequence). Trimming cost V 5 bases and J 7 bases; bases outside gene matches: 10. There are 16 residues in the CDR3. CDR3 residues: CASSSDPGQDNSPLHF. CDR3 in DNA: TGTGCCAGTAGTTCCGACCCGGGACAGGACAATTCACCCCTCCACTTT.

The rearrangement uses TRBV19 and TRBJ1-2; D is unclear. CDR3 length: 14 residues. Germline CDR1 and CDR2: LNHDA and SQIVND (reference sequence). V was shortened by 4 bases and J by 0 bases, with 9 bases between the two germline ends. In nucleotides, the CDR3 is TGTGCCAGTAGTACTCAGAAATCTAACTATGGCTACACCTTC. It is translated as CASSTQKSNYGYTF.

A note on this clone: This CDR3 is also generated by other DNA sequences in the sample. V gene TRBV6-5 combines with J gene TRBJ2-2; no clear D gene. Germline values: CDR1 MNHEY, CDR2 SVGAGI. CDR3 length equals 14 residues. With 4 bases removed from V and 1 base from J, the gap between germline ends came to 7 bases. The CDR3 region is CASSSTGNTGELFF. The CDR3 DNA reads as TGTGCCAGCAGTTCGACGGGGAACACCGGGGAGCTGTTTTTT.

The rearrangement uses TRBV2 and TRBJ2-1, with 9 bases identical to TRBD2. The CDR3 is 16 residues long. Germline CDR1 SNHLY, CDR2 FYNNEI. The junction had 10 bases not matched to a gene; V was cut back by 6 bases and J by 4 bases. The CDR3 reads CASSRRGGLGYNEQFF. DNA for the CDR3: TGTGCCAGCAGCAGGCGGGGGGGCCTGGGGTACAATGAGCAGTTCTTC.

This clone was detected once. The chain joins TRBV7-2 to TRBJ2-3; 9 nucleotides align to TRBD1. The J segment lost 3 bases and the V segment lost 4 bases, leaving 5 bases of the junction unmatched. The CDR3 consists of 15 residues. The V gene's germline CDR1 is SGHTA and CDR2 FQGNSA. The CDR3 here is CASSYPGQGTDTQYF. CDR3 nucleotides: TGTGCCAGCAGCTATCCGGGACAGGGAACAGATACGCAGTATTTT. Together with reference TRBV7-2 and TRBJ2-3, the CDR3 gives the full variable domain: GAGVSQSPSNKVTEKGKDVELRCDPISGHTALYWYRQSLGQGLEFLIYFQGNSAPDKSGLPSDRFSAERTGGSVSTLTIQRTQQEDSAVYLCASSYPGQGTDTQYFGPGTRLTVL.

The rearrangement links TRBV9 to TRBJ2-3, with 9 bases aligning to TRBD2. Germline lookup yields CDR1 SGDLS and CDR2 YYNGEE. The CDR3 consists of 16 residues. The ends lost 4 bases at V and 4 bases at J; junction bases unmatched: 10. The CDR3 is CASSPIPGLAADTQYF. The CDR3 DNA is TGTGCCAGCAGCCCAATTCCGGGACTAGCAGCAGATACGCAGTATTTT.

This clone appeared once. The V gene is TRBV7-8, the J gene TRBJ1-5; D unresolved. The CDR3 covers 13 residues. Germline V CDR1 and CDR2: SGHVS, FQNEAQ. V was clipped by 5 bases and J by 9 bases, with 14 bases between them. This CDR3 is CASSPNHRAPQHF. In nucleotides, the CDR3 is TGTGCCAGCAGCCCGAACCACCGGGCGCCCCAGCATTTT.

The V call is TRBV2, the J call TRBJ2-5; 10 positions agree with TRBD2. Germline-derived CDR1 and CDR2 are SNHLY and FYNNEI. CDR3 length: 15 residues. The trim removed 3 bases at V and 4 bases at J, leaving 5 bases unmatched. The CDR3 here is CASSESASGRETQYF. The CDR3 DNA sequence: TGTGCCAGCAGTGAGTCGGCTAGCGGGAGAGAGACCCAGTACTTC.

Notes on this clone: Other DNA sequences from this sample encode an identical CDR3 as well. The chain has TRBV7-3 and TRBJ2-3, with D maybe TRBD1 (5 bases). V lost 3 bases to trimming and J lost 4 bases, with 8 bases between them. CDR1 and CDR2 from the germline V gene are SGHTA and FQGTGA. This CDR3 is built from 13 residues. In nucleotides, the CDR3 is TGTGCCAGCAGCTTGCAGGGCGCAGATACGCAGTATTTT. It codes for CASSLQGADTQYF.

CDR3 residues: CASSPTSGGGMRKASYEQYF. The CDR3 region has the DNA TGCGCCAGCAGCCCAACCAGCGGTGGGGGGATGAGGAAGGCGTCCTACGAGCAGTACTTC. This chain connects TRBV5-1 to TRBJ2-7; TRBD2 is a possible D gene (6 bases). Trimming pared 4 bases from V and 1 base from J, leaving 30 bases between. CDR3 length: 20 amino acids. Germline loops: CDR1 SGHRS, CDR2 YFSETQ.

V is TRBV5-1 and J is TRBJ2-5, with 9 positions matching TRBD1. There are 14 residues in the CDR3. The V and J ends lost 6 bases and 3 bases, in that order; junction bases with no gene match: 6. Germline CDR1 reads SGHRS; CDR2 reads YFSETQ. The DNA of the CDR3 is TGCGCCAGCACCCAAGGGACAGGGAAAGAGACCCAGTACTTC. Translating gives CASTQGTGKETQYF.

The chain joins TRBV7-2 to TRBJ2-7; 8 nucleotides line up with TRBD1. CDR1 SGHTA and CDR2 FQGNSA come from the germline V gene. CDR3 length: 14 amino acids. The trim removed 2 bases at V and 5 bases at J, leaving 5 bases unmatched. The CDR3 DNA sequence: TGTGCCAGCAGCTTAAACAGGGGGATCGACGAGCAGTACTTC. Its translation is CASSLNRGIDEQYF.

V usage is TRBV9 and J usage is TRBJ2-2; D unresolved. The CDR3 length is 14 residues. V shed 4 bases and J shed 2 bases, with 9 bases lying between them. CDR1 SGDLS and CDR2 YYNGEE come from the germline V gene. The CDR3 sequence is CASSLSTNTGELFF. CDR3 in DNA: TGTGCCAGCAGCCTTTCCACCAACACCGGGGAGCTGTTTTTT.

As regards this clone: Within the sample, other DNA sequences also encode this same CDR3. This rearrangement joins TRBV6-5 to TRBJ1-1; TRBD1 matches at 8 bases. V was clipped by 6 bases and J by 7 bases; unmatched bases: 1. The CDR3 spans 11 residues. Germline V gene lookup returns CDR1 MNHEY and CDR2 SVGAGI. This CDR3 reads CASRGQGEAFF. The CDR3 nucleotides read TGTGCCAGCAGAGGACAGGGTGAAGCTTTCTTT.

The rearrangement joins TRBV5-1 to TRBJ1-6; unclear D gene. Germline CDR1 SGHRS, CDR2 YFSETQ. V lost 4 bases to trimming and J lost 9 bases, with 11 bases between them. The CDR3 loop spans 13 amino acids. CDR3 DNA sequence: TGCGCCAGCAGCCCGGCCGTTGGTTCACCCCTCCACTTT. Encoded protein: CASSPAVGSPLHF.

The chain uses TRBV12-5 and TRBJ1-1; TRBD1 aligns across 7 bases. Germline V lookup: CDR1 LGHNT, CDR2 FRNRAP. The CDR3 extends over 19 amino acids. The V gene end was trimmed by 0 bases and the J gene end by 5 bases; junction bases not matched to a gene: 18. The CDR3 loop reads CASGLVLVLTGFRRTEAFF. CDR3 sequence (DNA): TGTGCTAGTGGTTTGGTACTAGTCCTGACAGGGTTCAGGCGGACTGAAGCTTTCTTT. Based on the CDR3 plus reference TRBV12-5 and TRBJ1-1, the full variable domain is DARVTQTPRHKVTEMGQEVTMRCQPILGHNTVFWYRQTMMQGLELLAYFRNRAPLDDSGMPKDRFSAEMPDATLATLKIQPSEPRDSAVYFCASGLVLVLTGFRRTEAFFGQGTRLTVV.

The chain has TRBV6-1 and TRBJ1-4, with 7 nucleotides matching TRBD1. Looked up from germline, CDR1 is MNHNS and CDR2 is SASEGT. The CDR3 consists of 14 residues. The V and J ends lost 8 bases and 5 bases, in that order; junction bases with no gene match: 8. Written as DNA, the CDR3 is TGTGCCAGCGACGACAGGGCGCCAAATGAAAAACTGTTTTTT. The encoded protein is CASDDRAPNEKLFF.

V usage is TRBV5-1 and J usage is TRBJ2-3, with TRBD2 identical over 7 bases. Germline-derived CDR1 and CDR2 are SGHRS and YFSETQ. This CDR3 spans 15 amino acids. The ends lost 4 bases at V and 2 bases at J; junction bases unmatched: 7. The CDR3 is CASSPGLTYTDTQYF. CDR3 coding DNA: TGCGCCAGCAGCCCGGGACTAACCTACACAGATACGCAGTATTTT.

In DNA form, the CDR3 reads TGTGCCAGCAGCTTACCACGACAGGGGGCGGGCACAGATACGCAGTATTTT. It yields the protein CASSLPRQGAGTDTQYF. The chain combines TRBV7-9 with TRBJ2-3, with 10 bases aligning to TRBD1. The CDR3 extends over 17 amino acids. Germline loops: CDR1 SEHNR, CDR2 FQNEAQ (reference sequence). Trimming removed 2 bases from V and 1 base from J; junction bases left unmatched: 6.